These T cell receptor beta chains were read from a single sample in a study of vaccination and CD4 T cells after COVID-19. TCRdb re-called the PCR reads through MiXCR, storing one row per CDR3 protein. The table lists some 19,000 distinct CDR3 sequences, around 62% of them singletons. Their recognized antigens are unknown. The sample was CD4+ T cells from blood, cultured in vitro, taken before SARS-CoV-2 vaccination. These receptors were collected from a human donor who received a COVID-19 vaccine. The CDR3 runs from the conserved cysteine through the conserved F or W. The order of the fields is D gene, J gene, V gene, clone size, CDR3 DNA, CDR3 protein. D genes are given only for firm matches. Rows give clone size only sometimes, using once, few, many, or a class for an expanded clone.

.	TRBJ1-2	TRBV19	.	TGTGCCAGTAGTTCTCATCGGGGCGTAGGGGGCTACACCTTC	CASSSHRGVGGYTF
.	TRBJ1-6	TRBV19	.	TGTGCCAGTAGTTCACAACAGGGTATAGGGTCACCCCTCCACTTT	CASSSQQGIGSPLHF
TRBD1	TRBJ1-2	TRBV20-1	few	TGCAGTGCTAGAGAGACAGGGGGGAGTGTTGGCTACACCTTC	CSARETGGSVGYTF
.	TRBJ1-1	TRBV30	.	TGTGCCTGGAATACAGGGCTCTATGTGAACACTGAAGCTTTCTTT	CAWNTGLYVNTEAFF
TRBD1	TRBJ1-6	TRBV20-1	few	TGCAGTGCTAGAGGGGCAGGGGGGAATAATTCACCCCTCCACTTT	CSARGAGGNNSPLHF
.	TRBJ1-1	TRBV2	once	TGTGCCAGCAGGATAGGACTCTACACTGAAGCTTTCTTT	CASRIGLYTEAFF
.	TRBJ1-2	TRBV7-2	.	TGTGCCAGCAGCTTAGGGTGGTATGGCTACACCTTC	CASSLGWYGYTF
.	TRBJ1-1	TRBV7-8	.	TGTGCCAGCAGCTTAGCGGTCAGGGGCACTGAAGCTTTCTTT	CASSLAVRGTEAFF
TRBD1	TRBJ2-7	TRBV7-9	few	TGTGCCAGCAGCCTCCGGGACAGAACTTATAGCTCCTACGAGCAGTACTTC	CASSLRDRTYSSYEQYF
TRBD1	TRBJ1-6	TRBV2	.	TGTGCCAGCAGTTGGACAGGGTTGAATTCACCCCTCCACTTT	CASSWTGLNSPLHF
TRBD1	TRBJ1-2	TRBV6-1	.	TGTGCCAGCCGGGACAGGCGTCGCTATGGCTACACCTTC	CASRDRRRYGYTF
TRBD1	TRBJ1-2	TRBV6-5	few	TGTGCCAGCAGTTCCGAACAGGGGAACTATGGCTACACCTTC	CASSSEQGNYGYTF
.	TRBJ1-5	TRBV20-1	.	TGCAGTGCAAGAGTCCGGGGACTGTTTACCTCCAATCAGCCCCAGCATTTT	CSARVRGLFTSNQPQHF
.	TRBJ2-3	TRBV7-9	.	TGTGCCAGCAGCTTATCAGGGGCCGCAGATACGCAGTATTTT	CASSLSGAADTQYF
.	TRBJ1-2	TRBV6-1	.	TGTGCCAGCAGCCGATCTATCGGAGTCAACTATGGCTACACCTTC	CASSRSIGVNYGYTF
TRBD1	TRBJ2-5	TRBV6-1	few	TGTGCCAGCAGTATACGACAGGGGGCTGGCGAGACCCAGTACTTC	CASSIRQGAGETQYF
.	TRBJ1-2	TRBV10-3	.	TGTGCCATCAGTGTATCCTTAGCTAACTATGGCTACACCTTC	CAISVSLANYGYTF
TRBD1	TRBJ2-3	TRBV30	few	TGTGCCTGGGGGCCCGGACAGGGTTTGCAAGATACGCAGTATTTT	CAWGPGQGLQDTQYF
.	TRBJ2-3	TRBV7-2	.	TGTGCCAGCAGCTTAGATCTAAATAGCTTGGGCACAGATACGCAGTATTTT	CASSLDLNSLGTDTQYF
.	TRBJ1-1	TRBV7-8	.	TGTGCCAGCAGCTTAGAGTATCCGGCTTTCTTT	CASSLEYPAFF
.	TRBJ2-2	TRBV24-1	.	TGTGCCACCAGTGATCCAGGGTTGAAAGGCACCGGGGAGCTGTTTTTT	CATSDPGLKGTGELFF
.	TRBJ1-4	TRBV6-1	.	TGTGCCAGCAGTGAAGCGGGCAGGAGTGCAACTAATGAAAAACTGTTTTTT	CASSEAGRSATNEKLFF
.	TRBJ2-5	TRBV5-6	once	TGTGCCAGCAGCTTGAGAGGTAGCGCCCAAGAGACCCAGTACTTC	CASSLRGSAQETQYF
.	TRBJ1-2	TRBV20-1	.	TGCAGTGCTAGAGAATCCTCACTCGCTGGAGGCTACACCTTC	CSARESSLAGGYTF
.	TRBJ1-5	TRBV19	.	TGTGCCAGTAGTGGACAGAATAGCAATCAGCCCCAGCATTTT	CASSGQNSNQPQHF
.	TRBJ2-5	TRBV20-1	.	TGCAGTGCCTTAGGGCAGGGGTGGTTAGAGACCCAGTACTTC	CSALGQGWLETQYF
TRBD2	TRBJ2-5	TRBV24-1	.	TGTGCCACCAGTGATGCTAGCGGGGGGGCTGAAGAGACCCAGTACTTC	CATSDASGGAEETQYF
.	TRBJ2-1	TRBV21-1	.	TGTGCCAGCAGCAAGTGGTCCGTTATGCTAGCGGGGGAGTATGAGCAGTTCTTC	CASSKWSVMLAGEYEQFF
TRBD2	TRBJ2-3	TRBV7-3	.	TGTGCCAGCAGCCCAGGACTAGCCACAGATACGCAGTATTTT	CASSPGLATDTQYF
.	TRBJ2-2	TRBV7-9	few	TGTGCTATCCTGACGGGAGACACCGGGGAGCTGTTTTTT	CAILTGDTGELFF
.	TRBJ1-5	TRBV25-1	.	TGTGCCAGCACATCAGGTCTTGGTGCGCCCCAGCATTTT	CASTSGLGAPQHF
.	TRBJ1-5	TRBV19	.	TGTGCCAGTAGTATAGGGGGGAATCAGCCCCAGCATTTT	CASSIGGNQPQHF
TRBD1	TRBJ2-1	TRBV7-3	.	TGTGCCAGCAGGTCCAGGCCCGGGACAGGATACAATGAGCAGTTCTTC	CASRSRPGTGYNEQFF
TRBD1	TRBJ1-5	TRBV2	.	TGTGCCAGCGGGACAGAGATACGCAATCAGCCCCAGCATTTT	CASGTEIRNQPQHF
.	TRBJ1-1	TRBV7-2	.	TGTGCCAGCACCCCAATTGGAGAGAACACTGAAGCTTTCTTT	CASTPIGENTEAFF
.	TRBJ2-7	TRBV15	.	TGTGCCACCAGCGGGGGTCTATCCTCCTACGAGCAGTACTTC	CATSGGLSSYEQYF
TRBD1	TRBJ1-5	TRBV27	.	TGTGCCAGCAGCACCGGGACAGGGGGCGCTGGCAATCAGCCCCAGCATTTT	CASSTGTGGAGNQPQHF
.	TRBJ1-4	TRBV2	few	TGTGCCAGCAGTCACCTCCTCTCGTGGGAAAAACTGTTTTTT	CASSHLLSWEKLFF